Sequencing of this TCR beta chain was carried out in a study of cytomegalovirus exposure and HLA in healthy donors. Study-level points and caveats: Cytomegalovirus-associated status was assigned to approximately 160 TCR beta chains. First-cohort TCR clusters were later found to tend to co-occur in the 120 or so validation repertoires.

The assay was immunoSEQ multiplex PCR, and TCRdb's table has in-frame clones only and misses some. This table has around 130,000 clones, 85% to 90% appearing once. Germline lookup yields CDR1 MGHRA and CDR2 YSYEKL. The CDR3 loop spans 16 amino acids. J gave up 7 bases and V 6 bases, and 15 bases lay outside the gene matches. This clone occurred once. Its antigen is unknown. The chain recombines TRBV4-1 with TRBJ2-3; 8 bases line up with TRBD2. The material sequenced was PBMCs. The receptor comes from a man aged 30-40 years in good health and CMV-seronegative. DNA of the CDR3: TGCGCCAGCAGTCCAACTAGCGGAGGGGGTGGGAATACGCAGTATTTT. This translates into CASSPTSGGGGNTQYF.